A single sample is the source of the 28 T cell receptor beta chains below, sequenced in a study of neurological immune-mediated disorders. MiXCR was run by TCRdb on the 5' RACE reads, yielding one entry per CDR3 protein. The sample lists tens of thousands of distinct CDR3 sequences, 10% occurring once. Sequencing was performed on PBMCs. Receptors originate from a man aged 35-49 years in good health.

This chain joins TRBV9 and TRBJ2-1; 9 bases fit TRBD1. The germline CDR1 and CDR2 sequences are SGDLS and YYNGEE. With V trimmed by 4 bases and J by 7 bases, 6 bases remained unmatched. This CDR3 is built from 14 residues. CDR3 sequence reads: CASSPGGTGNEQFF. In nucleotides, the CDR3 is TGTGCCAGCAGCCCCGGGGGGACAGGGAATGAGCAGTTCTTC.

In its sample, this clonotype was seen many times. The rearrangement joins TRBV18 to TRBJ2-5; 8 bases are a match to TRBD2. J was trimmed by 1 base and V by 1 base; bases with no gene match: 5. CDR1 is KGHSH, CDR2 LQKENI, per germline. This CDR3 region has 16 residues. CDR3 coding DNA: TGTGCCAGCTCACCACTCCCCGGGACTAGCCAAGAGACCCAGTACTTC. Translated: CASSPLPGTSQETQYF.

This clonotype appeared many times. This sequence joins TRBV29-1 and TRBJ2-1; TRBD2 aligns across 7 bases. The CDR3 extends over 15 amino acids. Germline assignment: CDR1 SQVTM and CDR2 ANQGSEA. Germline trimming cut 6 bases from V and 1 base from J; bases unmatched to any gene: 9. In DNA, the CDR3 is TGCAGCGTGGACGGACTAGACCCGTCCTACAATGAGCAGTTCTTC. This encodes CSVDGLDPSYNEQFF.

This clonotype showed up many times. The rearrangement uses TRBV12-3 or TRBV12-4 and TRBJ2-1; D ambiguous. This CDR3 comprises 13 residues. The V end was cut by 3 bases, the J end by 7 bases, with 10 bases between. The CDR3 DNA sequence: TGTGCCAGCAGTTTCGGCAGGCCGAATGAGCAGTTCTTC. Encoded protein: CASSFGRPNEQFF.

V is TRBV6-1 and J is TRBJ1-5; 8 positions match TRBD1. Per germline, CDR1 MNHNS and CDR2 SASEGT. CDR3 length: 18 residues. V lost 6 bases, J lost 0 bases, and 13 bases stayed unmatched. CDR3 protein: CASREHTTGQDSNQPQHF. The CDR3 coding sequence is TGTGCCAGCAGGGAACACACTACGGGACAGGATAGCAATCAGCCCCAGCATTTT.

This clonotype was recorded at least ten times. The chain recombines TRBV12-3 or TRBV12-4 with TRBJ2-1, with D hard to call. Trimming shortened V by 0 bases and J by 8 bases, and 8 bases separated the two germline ends. The CDR3 is 13 amino acids. The CDR3 nucleotides are TGTGCCAGCAGTTTAGCGGCTAGGGATGAGCAGTTCTTC. Protein product: CASSLAARDEQFF.

This clonotype was seen ten or more times. This rearrangement joins TRBV20-1 to TRBJ1-5; 9 nucleotides match TRBD1. CDR3 length: 14 residues. The V gene's germline CDR1 is DFQATT and CDR2 SNEGSKA (reference sequence). J was trimmed by 6 bases and V by 5 bases; bases with no gene match: 8. For the CDR3, the DNA is TGCAGTGCTGTTACCGGGACAGGGTTTCAGCCCCAGCATTTT. Protein sequence: CSAVTGTGFQPQHF.

There are many counts of this clonotype. The V and J genes are TRBV27 and TRBJ2-1; TRBD1 matches at 9 bases. With V trimmed by 8 bases and J by 5 bases, 13 bases remained unmatched. Germline assignment: CDR1 MNHEY and CDR2 SMNVEV (reference sequence). This CDR3 contains 16 residues. The CDR3 sequence is CASGKDRGSGHNEQFF. In DNA, the CDR3 is TGTGCCAGCGGAAAGGACAGGGGTTCAGGGCACAATGAGCAGTTCTTC.

On this clonotype itself: A read error is possible here, since a much larger clone lies one base away. The CDR3: CANSLRLAGNTGELFF. CDR3 sequence (DNA): TGTGCCAACAGTTTAAGGCTAGCGGGTAACACCGGGGAGCTGTTTTTT. This chain links TRBV12-3 or TRBV12-4 with TRBJ2-2, with 8 bases that match TRBD2. The CDR3 has 16 amino acids.

At least ten counts were recorded for this clonotype. The chain is built from TRBV6-4 and TRBJ2-1, with TRBD2 matching over 12 bases. Germline V gives CDR1 MRHNA, CDR2 SNTAGT. This CDR3 is built from 16 residues. With 4 bases clipped from V and 4 bases from J, the junction kept 5 bases outside the gene matches. The CDR3 spells CASSVSGTSGYNEQFF. CDR3 nucleotides: TGTGCCAGCAGTGTCAGCGGGACTAGCGGGTACAATGAGCAGTTCTTC.

The sample holds many counts of this clonotype. The chain recombines TRBV7-9 with TRBJ2-6; D is possibly TRBD1 (6 bases). The CDR3 runs 21 residues. The germline V gene has CDR1 SEHNR and CDR2 FQNEAQ (reference sequence). The V end lost 2 bases, the J end lost 0 bases, and 23 bases lay between the germline ends. The CDR3 nucleotides are TGTGCCAGCAGCTTACTAGGTGGGGGCGCCAGCTCCATCTCTGGGGCCAACGTCCTGACTTTC. Translated, it gives CASSLLGGGASSISGANVLTF.

In its sample, this clonotype was seen many times. J is TRBJ2-5 and V is TRBV7-8; TRBD2 agrees at 7 bases. The ends lost 6 bases at V and 5 bases at J; junction bases unmatched: 12. In germline, CDR1 is SGHVS, CDR2 FQNEAQ. The CDR3 is 15 amino acids. The DNA for the CDR3 is TGTGCCAGCAGGGTCTGGGGGACCGGGGGGGAGACCCAGTACTTC. Its translation is CASRVWGTGGETQYF.

This clonotype was counted ten times or more. V and J are TRBV29-1 and TRBJ1-1; no definite D call. Germline lookup yields CDR1 SQVTM and CDR2 ANQGSEA. Deletions cut 4 bases from V and 7 bases from J, with 10 bases between. The CDR3 extends over 11 amino acids. The CDR3 DNA reads as TGCAGCGTTGGCCAGTGGGATGAAGCTTTCTTT. Its protein is CSVGQWDEAFF.

This clonotype came up many times. The CDR3 coding sequence is TGCGCCAGCAGCTTGGAACAGGGTGGTGGCTACACCTTC. Encoded protein: CASSLEQGGGYTF. The J gene is TRBJ1-2, the V gene TRBV5-1; D possibly corresponds to TRBD1 (6 bases). Germline V CDR1 and CDR2: SGHRS, YFSETQ. V dropped 0 bases and J dropped 7 bases, with 10 bases sitting between them. The CDR3 length is 13 residues.

Many counts were recorded for this clonotype. The chain recombines TRBV2 with TRBJ2-7; D unclear. Germline CDR1 is SNHLY and CDR2 is FYNNEI. V was trimmed by 2 bases and J by 5 bases, leaving 7 bases between them. This CDR3 is built from 12 residues. The CDR3 sequence is CASSEWVHEQYF. The CDR3, as DNA: TGTGCCAGCAGTGAATGGGTCCACGAGCAGTACTTC.

This clonotype was counted many times. The gene calls are TRBV7-3 and TRBJ2-1; 9 bases are shared with TRBD2. The germline CDR1 and CDR2 sequences are SGHTA and FQGTGA. The CDR3 loop spans 16 amino acids. The trim removed 5 bases at V and 1 base at J, leaving 6 bases unmatched. Here the CDR3 DNA reads TGTGCCAGCAGCCCCCAGGCGGGGGGGTCCTACAATGAGCAGTTCTTC. Translating gives CASSPQAGGSYNEQFF.

Remarks on this clonotype: With a much larger clone just one base away, this may be a read error. The gene calls are TRBV5-1 and TRBJ2-3; TRBD2 matches at 8 bases. The germline gives CDR1 SGHRS, CDR2 YFSETQ. V shed 1 base and J 5 bases; nucleotides not matched to a gene: 3. CDR3 length equals 14 residues. Written as DNA, the CDR3 is TGCGCCAGCAGCTTGACGGGGGGGAAAGATACGCAGTATTTT. As protein: CASSLTGGKDTQYF. The complete variable domain, with remaining parts taken from reference TRBV5-1 and TRBJ2-3, reads KAGVTQTPRYLIKTRGQQVTLSCSPISGHRSVSWYQQTPGQGLQFLFEYFSETQRNKGNFPGRFSGRQFSNSRSEMNVSTLELGDSALYLCASSLTGGKDTQYFGPGTRLTVL.

This chain links TRBV27 with TRBJ2-1; no firm D call. The CDR3 totals 11 residues. From germline, CDR1 is MNHEY and CDR2 SMNVEV (reference sequence). Trimming removed 7 bases at V and 6 bases at J, with 7 bases between. The CDR3 region has the DNA TGTGCCAGCATTCCCATCAATGAGCAGTTCTTC. It encodes CASIPINEQFF.

In this sample, this clonotype turned up a few times. V gene TRBV29-1 combines with J gene TRBJ2-1, with D perhaps TRBD1 (5 bases). The CDR3 totals 12 residues. The V end was cut by 7 bases, the J end by 4 bases, with 11 bases between. Germline CDR1 SQVTM, CDR2 ANQGSEA. The CDR3 is CSAGGQYNEQFF. The CDR3 DNA sequence: TGCAGCGCGGGCGGACAATACAATGAGCAGTTCTTC.

This clonotype was recorded at least ten times. This chain joins TRBV4-2 and TRBJ2-7; D might be TRBD2 (6 bases). Trimming cost V 4 bases and J 1 base, with 14 bases left between them. The CDR3 is 15 amino acids. Germline lookup yields CDR1 LGHNA and CDR2 YNFKEQ. This CDR3 is CASSPRDSLSYEQYF. The CDR3 nucleotides read TGTGCCAGCAGCCCCCGGGACTCCCTGTCCTACGAGCAGTACTTC.

The sample holds many counts of this clonotype. V usage is TRBV7-3 and J usage is TRBJ2-1; TRBD2 matches at 7 bases. Losses at the gene ends were 4 bases for V and 0 bases for J; bases not matched to a gene: 9. Germline CDR1 SGHTA, CDR2 FQGTGA. The length of the CDR3 is 17 residues. The CDR3 coding sequence is TGTGCCAGCAGCTCCGGGGGGAGCATAGGCTCCTACAATGAGCAGTTCTTC. As protein: CASSSGGSIGSYNEQFF.

Ten or more counts support this clonotype. V is TRBV29-1 and J is TRBJ2-1, with a weak D call TRBD2 (5 bases). Germline loops: CDR1 SQVTM, CDR2 ANQGSEA. CDR3 length: 15 amino acids. Trimming took 3 bases from V and 7 from J, leaving 19 bases between them. In nucleotides, the CDR3 is TGCAGCGTTGATCGAGGTAGTGGAGGTAGGAATGAGCAGTTCTTC. Its translation: CSVDRGSGGRNEQFF.

This clonotype has at least ten counts. The CDR3, as DNA: TGCGCCAGCAGCTTGGGAGGTAGCGGCCCATACAATGAGCAGTTCTTC. As protein: CASSLGGSGPYNEQFF. The chain recombines TRBV5-1 with TRBJ2-1, with D perhaps TRBD2 (6 bases). Trimming cost V 0 bases and J 4 bases, with 14 bases left between them. Per germline, CDR1 SGHRS and CDR2 YFSETQ. The CDR3 consists of 16 residues.

This clonotype showed up many times. The gene calls are TRBV10-3 and TRBJ2-6, with 10 bases identical to TRBD2. CDR1 and CDR2 (germline): ENHRY, SYGVKD. Unmatched junction bases numbered 5, after V lost 3 bases and J lost 0 bases. This CDR3 spans 18 amino acids. CDR3 in DNA: TGTGCCATCAGTGACCTCCTAGCGGGGGACTCTGGGGCCAACGTCCTGACTTTC. It translates to CAISDLLAGDSGANVLTF.

This clonotype has at least ten counts. The gene calls are TRBV27 and TRBJ1-2; no clear D gene. Germline lookup yields CDR1 MNHEY and CDR2 SMNVEV (reference sequence). The CDR3 extends over 14 amino acids. Trimming took off 7 bases at V and 2 bases at J, with 14 bases between the two ends. CDR3: CASTYSLYNYGYTF. DNA of the CDR3: TGTGCCAGCACCTACAGCCTCTACAACTATGGCTACACCTTC.

V usage is TRBV9 and J usage is TRBJ1-1; D not resolved. CDR1 SGDLS and CDR2 YYNGEE come from the germline V gene. Trimming stripped 0 bases from V and 2 bases from J, with 11 bases between. This CDR3 contains 15 residues. The CDR3 nucleotides are TGTGCCAGCAGCGTAGGGGGAAGCCGAAACACTGAAGCTTTCTTT. Translation gives CASSVGGSRNTEAFF.

The rearrangement links TRBV12-3 or TRBV12-4 to TRBJ2-7; D not resolved. The CDR3 extends over 12 amino acids. The CDR3 loop reads CVGSPLGYEQYF. DNA of the CDR3: TGTGTCGGCAGTCCCCTAGGCTACGAGCAGTACTTC.

The sample holds many counts of this clonotype. CDR3 in DNA: TGCAGCGTGGAACTACAGGGGGGTAGCAATCAGCCCCAGCATTTT. Translated, it gives CSVELQGGSNQPQHF. This chain joins TRBV29-1 and TRBJ1-5; 8 bases fit TRBD1. There are 15 residues in the CDR3. Germline V gene data show CDR1 as SQVTM and CDR2 as ANQGSEA. V gave up 6 bases and J gave up 0 bases; unmatched junction bases: 7.